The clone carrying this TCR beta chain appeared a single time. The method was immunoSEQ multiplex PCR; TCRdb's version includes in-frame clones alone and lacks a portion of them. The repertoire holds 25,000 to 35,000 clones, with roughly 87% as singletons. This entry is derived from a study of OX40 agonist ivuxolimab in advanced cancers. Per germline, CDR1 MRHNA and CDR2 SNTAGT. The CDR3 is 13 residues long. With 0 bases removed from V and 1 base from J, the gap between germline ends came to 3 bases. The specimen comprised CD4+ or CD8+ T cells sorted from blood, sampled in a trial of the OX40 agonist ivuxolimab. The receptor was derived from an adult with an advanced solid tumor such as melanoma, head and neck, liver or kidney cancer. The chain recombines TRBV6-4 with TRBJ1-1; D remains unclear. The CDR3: CASSDSPNTEAFF. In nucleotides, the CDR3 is TGTGCCAGCAGTGACTCCCCGAACACTGAAGCTTTCTTT.